What follows describes a single T cell receptor (beta chain). This sample was included in a study of blood T cell repertoires in COVID-19. Study overall: Researchers got acute and convalescent COVID-19 samples from the United States, Italy and Spain. The analysed material was cDNA or gDNA that came from T cells, B-cell-depleted T cells, or PBMCs.

The CDR3 length is 17 residues. The germline CDR1 and CDR2 sequences are MGHRA and YSYEKL. V was clipped by 4 bases and J by 1 base, with 19 bases between them. How the authors handled the data: Researchers report that nucleated cell counts were estimated from reference gene primer amplification. Clones were sequenced by immunoSEQ multiplex PCR, and TCRdb holds only the in-frame ones, with some missing. The V and J calls and clone size are taken from that table; D and trimming were inferred from the DNA. The table lists about 180,000 clones, roughly 82% of them singletons, with more than 7.5% in the top ten.

This clonotype was sampled from a woman aged 70-85 years with acute or convalescent COVID-19. The sequencing sample was made of peripheral blood. The chain joins TRBV4-1 to TRBJ1-1; D not certain. The CDR3 loop is CASSPSSGRRENTEAFF. CDR3 nucleotide sequence: TGCGCCAGCAGCCCCTCTTCCGGGCGTCGGGAGAACACTGAAGCTTTCTTT.